This is a list of T cell receptor beta chains from one sample in a study of regulatory T cells in long-lasting Graves disease. TCRdb passed the multiplex PCR reads through MiXCR, listing each CDR3 protein once. The table shows a few hundred thousand distinct CDR3 sequences, with 20% to 25% occurring only once. Sequences were derived from peripheral blood mononuclear cells (PBMCs), sampled at new diagnosis, from a patient treated with antithyroid drugs. All receptors come from a female donor with Graves disease. Each CDR3 is given with its conserved first and last residue. D genes are given only for firm matches. Expanded clones get a size class; other rows say once, few or many, or leave the size out.

J gene: TRBJ2-1
CDR3 length: 16
clone size: many
D gene: TRBD2
V gene: TRBV4-1
CDR3 protein: CASSPPGLAGFNEQFF
CDR3 DNA: TGCGCCAGCAGCCCACCGGGACTAGCGGGGTTCAATGAGCAGTTCTTC

J gene: TRBJ2-1
CDR3 length: 14
clone size: many
D gene: .
V gene: TRBV7-2
CDR3 protein: CASSPGTDYNEQFF
CDR3 DNA: TGTGCCAGCAGTCCCGGAACGGATTACAATGAGCAGTTCTTC

J gene: TRBJ1-1
CDR3 length: 16
clone size: many
D gene: .
V gene: TRBV18
CDR3 protein: CASSPARSNMNTEAFF
CDR3 DNA: TGTGCCAGCTCACCGGCCAGGAGTAATATGAACACTGAAGCTTTCTTT

J gene: TRBJ2-3
CDR3 length: 14
clone size: many
D gene: .
V gene: TRBV20-1
CDR3 protein: CSARGQWGTDTQYF
CDR3 DNA: TGCAGTGCTCGGGGTCAGTGGGGCACAGATACGCAGTATTTT

J gene: TRBJ1-2
CDR3 length: 18
clone size: many
D gene: .
V gene: TRBV5-1
CDR3 protein: CASSPTGTGDGANYGYTF
CDR3 DNA: TGTGCCAGCAGCCCGACCGGGACGGGGGACGGGGCCAACTATGGCTACACCTTC

J gene: TRBJ2-1
CDR3 length: 15
clone size: many
D gene: .
V gene: TRBV27
CDR3 protein: CASRKGGSTYNEQFF
CDR3 DNA: TGTGCCAGCCGGAAGGGGGGTAGTACCTACAATGAGCAGTTCTTC

J gene: TRBJ2-4
CDR3 length: 14
clone size: .
D gene: TRBD1
V gene: TRBV2
CDR3 protein: CASSDAGGGEIQYF
CDR3 DNA: TGTGCCAGCAGTGACGCAGGGGGCGGGGAGATCCAGTACTTC

J gene: TRBJ2-3
CDR3 length: 19
clone size: many
D gene: TRBD2
V gene: TRBV24-1
CDR3 protein: CATSDLQYGTSASTDTQYF
CDR3 DNA: TGTGCCACCAGTGATTTGCAGTACGGGACTAGCGCTAGCACAGATACGCAGTATTTT

J gene: TRBJ2-7
CDR3 length: 14
clone size: few
D gene: TRBD1
V gene: TRBV9
CDR3 protein: CASSSGQGAYEQYF
CDR3 DNA: TGTGCCAGCAGCTCCGGACAGGGGGCCTACGAGCAGTACTTC

J gene: TRBJ1-5
CDR3 length: 17
clone size: .
D gene: .
V gene: TRBV5-8
CDR3 protein: CASSQMLGADSNQPQHF
CDR3 DNA: TGTGCCAGCAGCCAAATGCTCGGGGCAGATAGCAATCAGCCCCAGCATTTT

J gene: TRBJ2-3
CDR3 length: 15
clone size: many
D gene: .
V gene: TRBV11-2
CDR3 protein: CASSLVSGFTDTQYF
CDR3 DNA: TGTGCCAGCAGCTTAGTCAGCGGGTTCACAGATACGCAGTATTTT

J gene: TRBJ2-7
CDR3 length: 15
clone size: many
D gene: TRBD2
V gene: TRBV11-3
CDR3 protein: CASSFLAGGTYEQYF
CDR3 DNA: TGTGCCAGCAGCTTTCTAGCGGGAGGTACCTACGAGCAGTACTTC

J gene: TRBJ2-1
CDR3 length: 14
clone size: many
D gene: TRBD2
V gene: TRBV29-1
CDR3 protein: CSVTAGTRYNEQFF
CDR3 DNA: TGCAGCGTTACCGCCGGGACTAGATACAATGAGCAGTTCTTC

J gene: TRBJ2-7
CDR3 length: 11
clone size: many
D gene: .
V gene: TRBV11-2
CDR3 protein: CASSLVNEQYF
CDR3 DNA: TGTGCCAGCAGCTTAGTCAACGAGCAGTACTTC

J gene: TRBJ2-7
CDR3 length: 16
clone size: many
D gene: .
V gene: TRBV9
CDR3 protein: CASSVLPLAGEYEQYF
CDR3 DNA: TGTGCCAGCAGCGTCCTCCCACTAGCTGGGGAATACGAGCAGTACTTC

J gene: TRBJ2-7
CDR3 length: 16
clone size: .
D gene: TRBD1
V gene: TRBV15
CDR3 protein: CATSRGTGGGSYEQYF
CDR3 DNA: TGTGCCACCAGCAGAGGGACAGGGGGCGGCTCCTACGAGCAGTACTTC

J gene: TRBJ1-2
CDR3 length: 15
clone size: few
D gene: TRBD1
V gene: TRBV5-1
CDR3 protein: CASSFRQGAIDGYTF
CDR3 DNA: TGCGCCAGCAGCTTCCGACAGGGGGCCATCGATGGCTACACCTTC

J gene: TRBJ1-2
CDR3 length: 12
clone size: many
D gene: TRBD1
V gene: TRBV9
CDR3 protein: CASGGQPGGYTF
CDR3 DNA: TGTGCCAGCGGGGGACAGCCCGGTGGCTACACCTTC

J gene: TRBJ1-4
CDR3 length: 15
clone size: many
D gene: .
V gene: TRBV28
CDR3 protein: CASSSWDATNEKLFF
CDR3 DNA: TGTGCCAGCAGTTCTTGGGACGCAACTAATGAAAAACTGTTTTTT

J gene: TRBJ2-7
CDR3 length: 12
clone size: .
D gene: .
V gene: TRBV29-1
CDR3 protein: CSAGGSAYEQYF
CDR3 DNA: TGCAGCGCCGGGGGATCGGCATACGAGCAGTACTTC